This TCR beta chain is drawn from a study of CD8 T cells in ankylosing spondylitis. Study results and limitations: A motif in TCR beta, a set of under ten highly homologous variants, appeared characteristic of ankylosing spondylitis blood.

Looked up from germline, CDR1 is SEHNR and CDR2 is FQNEAQ (reference sequence). This CDR3 is 15 amino acids long. Trimming cost V 5 bases and J 7 bases; bases outside gene matches: 5. MiXCR, applied by TCRdb to the 5' RACE reads, yields one record per CDR3 protein. The table lists 210,000 or so distinct CDR3 sequences, around 8% of them singletons. This clonotype was observed many times. Antigen unknown. This receptor was obtained from a female donor with ankylosing spondylitis or in good health (not recorded which). The chain uses TRBV7-9 and TRBJ2-1, with TRBD2 matching over 13 bases. Sequences were obtained from blood, either unsorted or a sorted T cell fraction (not recorded which). CDR3 protein: CASSPLAGGANEQFF. The CDR3, as DNA: TGTGCCAGCAGCCCACTAGCGGGAGGGGCTAATGAGCAGTTCTTC.